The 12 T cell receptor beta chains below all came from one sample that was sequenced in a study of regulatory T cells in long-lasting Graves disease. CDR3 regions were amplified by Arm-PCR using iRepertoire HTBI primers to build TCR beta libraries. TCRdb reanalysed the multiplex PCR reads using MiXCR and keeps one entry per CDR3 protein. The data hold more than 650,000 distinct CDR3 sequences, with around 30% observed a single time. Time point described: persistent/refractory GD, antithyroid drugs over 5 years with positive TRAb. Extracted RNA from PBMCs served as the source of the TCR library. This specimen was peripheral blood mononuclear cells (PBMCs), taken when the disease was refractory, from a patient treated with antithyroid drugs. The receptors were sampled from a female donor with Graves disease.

This chain's CDR3 is CSARRLAGKYEQYF. In nucleotides, the CDR3 is TGCAGTGCTAGGCGGCTAGCGGGGAAATACGAGCAGTACTTC. J is TRBJ2-7 and V is TRBV20-1; 9 nucleotides match TRBD2. The germline V gene has CDR1 DFQATT and CDR2 SNEGSKA (reference sequence). The trim removed 3 bases at V and 4 bases at J, leaving 7 bases unmatched. The CDR3 sequence is 14 residues long.

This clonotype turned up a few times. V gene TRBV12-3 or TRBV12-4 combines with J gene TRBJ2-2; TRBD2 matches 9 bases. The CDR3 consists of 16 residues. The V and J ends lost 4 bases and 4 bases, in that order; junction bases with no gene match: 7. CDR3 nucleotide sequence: TGTGCCAGCAGTTCATTAGCGGGAGCGGGCACCGGGGAGCTGTTTTTT. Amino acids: CASSSLAGAGTGELFF.

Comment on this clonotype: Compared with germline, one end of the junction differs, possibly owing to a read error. The CDR3 nucleotides are TGTGCCAGCAGCTTTGGAGGGGACAGATTAAACTTC. It yields the protein CASSFGGDRLNF. The chain links TRBV7-9 to TRBJ2-5; D is perhaps TRBD1 (7 bases). Looked up from germline, CDR1 is SEHNR and CDR2 is FQNEAQ (reference sequence). The CDR3 totals 12 residues.

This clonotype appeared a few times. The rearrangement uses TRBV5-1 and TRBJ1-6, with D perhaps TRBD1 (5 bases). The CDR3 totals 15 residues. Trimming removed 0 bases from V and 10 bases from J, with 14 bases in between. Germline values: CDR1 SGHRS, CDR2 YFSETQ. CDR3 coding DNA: TGCGCCAGCAGCTTGGACTCTGGCTGGGGCTCACCCCTCCACTTT. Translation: CASSLDSGWGSPLHF.

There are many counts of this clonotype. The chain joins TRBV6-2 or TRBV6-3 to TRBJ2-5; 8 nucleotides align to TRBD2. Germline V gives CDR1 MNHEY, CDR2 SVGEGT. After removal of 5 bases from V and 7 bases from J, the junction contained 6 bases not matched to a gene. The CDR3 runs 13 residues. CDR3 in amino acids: CASSGLAPGTQYF. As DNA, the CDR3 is TGTGCCAGCAGTGGACTAGCCCCGGGGACCCAGTACTTC.

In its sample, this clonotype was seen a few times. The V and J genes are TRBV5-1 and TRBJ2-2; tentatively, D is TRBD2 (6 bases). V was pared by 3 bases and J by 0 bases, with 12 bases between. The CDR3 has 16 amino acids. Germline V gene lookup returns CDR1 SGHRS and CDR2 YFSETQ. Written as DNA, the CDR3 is TGCGCCAGCAGCTCCTCGGGGGTGGCGAACACCGGGGAGCTGTTTTTT. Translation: CASSSSGVANTGELFF.

CDR3: CSARNSRKDYNEQFF. The CDR3 nucleotides read TGCAGTGCTAGAAATTCGCGGAAGGACTACAATGAGCAGTTCTTC. V is TRBV20-1 and J is TRBJ2-1; D gene unclear. CDR1 DFQATT and CDR2 SNEGSKA come from the germline V gene (reference sequence). The CDR3 extends over 15 amino acids. The germline V and J ends were trimmed by 2 bases and 3 bases, with 14 bases remaining between them.

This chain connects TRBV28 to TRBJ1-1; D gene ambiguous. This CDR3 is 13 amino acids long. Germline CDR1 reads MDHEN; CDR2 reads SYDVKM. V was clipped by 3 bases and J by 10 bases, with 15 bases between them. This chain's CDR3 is CASSFFKGSRAFF. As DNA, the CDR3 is TGTGCCAGCAGTTTCTTCAAGGGTTCTAGAGCTTTCTTT.

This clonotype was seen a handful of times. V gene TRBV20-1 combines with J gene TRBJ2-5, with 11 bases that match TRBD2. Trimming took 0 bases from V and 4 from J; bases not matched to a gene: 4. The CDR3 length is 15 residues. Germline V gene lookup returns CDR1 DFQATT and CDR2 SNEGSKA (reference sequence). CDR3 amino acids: CSARDSTSGAETQYF. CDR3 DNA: TGCAGTGCTAGAGACTCGACTAGCGGGGCAGAGACCCAGTACTTC.

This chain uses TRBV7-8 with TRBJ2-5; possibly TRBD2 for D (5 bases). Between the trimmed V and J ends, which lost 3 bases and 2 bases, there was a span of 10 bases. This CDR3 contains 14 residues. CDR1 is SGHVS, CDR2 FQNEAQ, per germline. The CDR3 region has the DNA TGTGCCAGCAGCTTTAGCGAGACACAAGAGACCCAGTACTTC. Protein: CASSFSETQETQYF.

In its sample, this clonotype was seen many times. The CDR3 DNA reads TGCAGCGTTAGGGCCGGGTCAGGGACTTCACCCCTCCACTTT. This sequence encodes CSVRAGSGTSPLHF. The rearrangement uses TRBV29-1 and TRBJ1-6; weak D call: TRBD1 (5 bases). The germline gives CDR1 SQVTM, CDR2 ANQGSEA. V was pared by 5 bases and J by 9 bases, with 17 bases between. The CDR3 runs to 14 residues.

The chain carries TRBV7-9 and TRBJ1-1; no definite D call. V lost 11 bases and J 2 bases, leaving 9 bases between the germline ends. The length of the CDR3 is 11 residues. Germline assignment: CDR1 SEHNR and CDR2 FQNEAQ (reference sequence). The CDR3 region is CAFRVNTEAFF. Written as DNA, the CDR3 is TGTGCCTTTCGCGTTAACACTGAAGCTTTCTTT.